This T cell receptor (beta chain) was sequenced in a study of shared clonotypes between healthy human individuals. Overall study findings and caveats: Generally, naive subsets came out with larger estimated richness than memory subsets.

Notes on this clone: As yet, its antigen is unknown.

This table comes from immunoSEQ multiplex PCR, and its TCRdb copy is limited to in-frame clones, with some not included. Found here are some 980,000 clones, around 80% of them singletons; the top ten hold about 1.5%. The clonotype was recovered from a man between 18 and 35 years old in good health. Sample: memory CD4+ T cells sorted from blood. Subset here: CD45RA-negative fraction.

DNA of the CDR3: TGTGCCAGCTCATTCCCCCACTCTGGAAACACCATATATTTT. Protein sequence: CASSFPHSGNTIYF. J is TRBJ1-3 and V is TRBV18, with unresolved D. This CDR3 has 14 residues. From germline, CDR1 is KGHSH and CDR2 LQKENI. Trimming pared 5 bases from V and 0 bases from J, leaving 8 bases between. The full variable domain, its missing parts supplied by reference TRBV18 and TRBJ1-3, is NAGVMQNPRHLVRRRGQEARLRCSPMKGHSHVYWYRQLPEEGLKFMVYLQKENIIDESGMPKERFSAEFPKEGPSILRIQQVVRGDSAAYFCASSFPHSGNTIYFGEGSWLTVV.